These T cell receptor beta chains were read from a single sample in a study of OX40 agonist ivuxolimab in advanced cancers. Method: immunoSEQ multiplex PCR; TCRdb's copy keeps in-frame clones and lacks some. The sample contains 80,000 or so clones, 85% to 90% of which appear only once. The sample in question was CD4+ or CD8+ T cells sorted from blood, obtained in a trial of the OX40 agonist ivuxolimab. These receptors originate from an adult with an advanced solid tumor such as melanoma, head and neck, liver or kidney cancer. CDR3s include the opening cysteine and the closing phenylalanine or tryptophan. The order of the fields is D gene, V gene, clone size, CDR3 length, J gene, CDR3 DNA, CDR3 protein. The D gene is left open where the match is weak. The size of a clone is reported for some rows only, either as once, few or many, or as a class for expanded clones.

.	TRBV5-4	.	15	TRBJ2-2	TGTGCCACCAAAGGGGGGACCACGAACACCGGGGAGCTGTTTTTT	CATKGGTTNTGELFF
.	TRBV10-1	.	13	TRBJ2-3	TGCGCCAGCAGTGAACGGGAGAGAGATACGCAGTATTTT	CASSERERDTQYF
.	TRBV6-5	.	13	TRBJ1-5	TGTGCCAGCAGTTCGTTAGGGAATCAGCCCCAGCATTTT	CASSSLGNQPQHF
.	TRBV7-2	.	14	TRBJ2-2	TGTGCCAGCAGCTTGGCCGGGTGGGCCGGGGAGCTGTTTTTT	CASSLAGWAGELFF
TRBD1	TRBV2	few	15	TRBJ1-6	TGTGCCAGCACCCTAAGGACAGGGGGTAATTCACCCCTCCACTTT	CASTLRTGGNSPLHF
.	TRBV4-2	.	15	TRBJ1-5	TGTGCCAGCAGCCAAGAGCGAGGCGGCAATCAGCCCCAGCATTTT	CASSQERGGNQPQHF
.	TRBV5-4	.	16	TRBJ1-2	TGTGCCAGCAGCTTGGAACGAGGGGGATTAAGTTATGGCTACACCTTC	CASSLERGGLSYGYTF
.	TRBV7-3	.	15	TRBJ2-1	TGTGCCAGCAGTCGTATGGCGGCAACTTCTAATGAGCAGTTCTTC	CASSRMAATSNEQFF
.	TRBV6-1	.	14	TRBJ2-5	TGTGCCAGCAGTCCCCAGGGTTTTAAGGAGACCCAGTACTTC	CASSPQGFKETQYF
.	TRBV5-4	.	13	TRBJ1-1	TGTGCCAGCAGCCCGTACGTGAGGACTGAAGCTTTCTTT	CASSPYVRTEAFF
TRBD1	TRBV19	few	14	TRBJ1-5	TGTGCCAGTAGTAGCGGACAGGTTTATCAGCCCCAGCATTTT	CASSSGQVYQPQHF
.	TRBV5-1	.	13	TRBJ2-5	TGCGCCAGCAGCTCCTTCCCGAGGGAGACCCAGTACTTC	CASSSFPRETQYF
TRBD2	TRBV29-1	.	13	TRBJ2-7	TGCAGCTGCACTAGCGGGGGGGCCTACGAGCAGTACTTC	CSCTSGGAYEQYF
TRBD1	TRBV28	.	18	TRBJ2-1	TGTGCCAGCAGTCCCGCCGGGACAGGGCGACTAGCCCACAATGAGCAGTTCTTC	CASSPAGTGRLAHNEQFF
TRBD1	TRBV5-1	.	16	TRBJ2-5	TGCGCCAGCACCTCCCAGACAGGGATCGGCTACGAGACCCAGTACTTC	CASTSQTGIGYETQYF
.	TRBV19	.	15	TRBJ1-2	TGTGCCAGTAGTAGCTCGTTGAAGGCGGACTATGGCTACACCTTC	CASSSSLKADYGYTF
.	TRBV13	once	13	TRBJ2-2	TGTGCCAGCAGCCCCCACGTTGCCGGGGAGCTGTTTTTT	CASSPHVAGELFF
.	TRBV6-1	.	15	TRBJ1-3	TGTGCCAGCAGTGGCCCGGGCAAGAGGGGAAACACCATATATTTT	CASSGPGKRGNTIYF
TRBD1	TRBV5-1	many	15	TRBJ1-1	TGCGCCAGCAGCTTGGGGGACAGGGAGGGGACTGAAGCTTTCTTT	CASSLGDREGTEAFF
.	TRBV2	.	12	TRBJ1-1	TGTGCCTTCCAGGGCGGGGGAACTGAAGCTTTCTTT	CAFQGGGTEAFF
.	TRBV7-9	few	16	TRBJ1-2	TGTGCCAGCAGCTTAGAACCTCAAAGCAGTCGCTATGGCTACACCTTC	CASSLEPQSSRYGYTF
TRBD1	TRBV19	.	16	TRBJ1-1	TGTGCCAGTAGCTCTCTCCAGGGGGCCAAGAACACTGAAGCTTTCTTT	CASSSLQGAKNTEAFF
TRBD1	TRBV6-6	.	15	TRBJ1-5	TGTGCCAGCAGTTACTTGGGACAGGCCAATCAGCCCCAGCATTTT	CASSYLGQANQPQHF
.	TRBV10-3	.	18	TRBJ2-4	TGTGCCATCAGTGTCGACAATATGGCGGTGGGAGCCAAAAACATTCAGTACTTC	CAISVDNMAVGAKNIQYF
.	TRBV14	.	15	TRBJ2-7	TGTGCCAGCAGCCGAGGGGCAGGGGTTGTCTACGAGCAGTACTTC	CASSRGAGVVYEQYF
TRBD1	TRBV19	.	14	TRBJ1-1	TGTGCCAGTAGTTTCACAGGGGGCAACACTGAAGCTTTCTTT	CASSFTGGNTEAFF
.	TRBV10-3	.	14	TRBJ2-7	TGTGCCATCAGTTCTCCCGGGACTCAATACGAGCAGTACTTC	CAISSPGTQYEQYF
.	TRBV5-1	.	14	TRBJ2-7	TGCGCCAGCAGCTTGGCCAGTCGGCAGGGCGAGCAGTACTTC	CASSLASRQGEQYF
TRBD1	TRBV18	few	13	TRBJ1-2	TGTGCCAGCTCAGAGGGGGCGCAGGATGGCTACACCTTC	CASSEGAQDGYTF
.	TRBV18	.	18	TRBJ2-2	TGTGCCAGCTCACCACTGGGGTCCGGCAGAAAGAACACCGGGGAGCTGTTTTTT	CASSPLGSGRKNTGELFF
.	TRBV7-9	.	11	TRBJ2-4	TGTGCCAGCAGCTTAGAGGAGCCTCAGTACTTC	CASSLEEPQYF
.	TRBV27	.	17	TRBJ1-5	TGTGCCAGCAGTTTACTCGACACGCGGTATAGCAATCAGCCCCAGCATTTT	CASSLLDTRYSNQPQHF
TRBD1	TRBV4-1	few	16	TRBJ1-4	TGCGCCAGCAGCCGTCGACAGGGAGTTGATAATGAAAAACTGTTTTTT	CASSRRQGVDNEKLFF
TRBD2	TRBV7-3	.	16	TRBJ2-2	TGTGCCAGCAGCATTAGCGGGAGGGCCGGGACCGGGGAGCTGTTTTTT	CASSISGRAGTGELFF
.	TRBV5-1	.	16	TRBJ1-2	TGCGCCAGCAGCTTGCGGGGATCCTCCCTTAATTATGGCTACACCTTC	CASSLRGSSLNYGYTF
TRBD2	TRBV9	.	20	TRBJ2-5	TGTGCCAGCAGCGTCGCAGTCTGGGTAGCGGGAGAAGGTAACCAAGAGACCCAGTACTTC	CASSVAVWVAGEGNQETQYF
.	TRBV5-1	.	14	TRBJ2-2	TGCGCCAGCAGCTTGATATCGAACACCGGGGAGCTGTTTTTT	CASSLISNTGELFF
.	TRBV28	few	13	TRBJ1-6	TGTGCCAGCAGTTTACAAGCATGGGGGCCCCTCCACTTT	CASSLQAWGPLHF
.	TRBV28	.	14	TRBJ2-7	TGTGCCAGCAGTTTACTAACAGGTCGAGGCGAGCAGTACTTC	CASSLLTGRGEQYF
.	TRBV19	.	12	TRBJ1-1	TGTGCCACCGCCCCCGGGACGGGGAAGGCTTTCTTT	CATAPGTGKAFF
.	TRBV28	.	14	TRBJ1-3	TGTGCCAGCAGTTCACAGAACTCTGGAAACACCATATATTTT	CASSSQNSGNTIYF
.	TRBV7-3	.	14	TRBJ2-5	TGTGCCAGCAGCCCGGCGGCGGCGGGGCAGACCCAGTACTTC	CASSPAAAGQTQYF